These T cell receptor beta chains were read from a single sample in a study of blood T cell repertoires in COVID-19. Only in-frame clones appear in the TCRdb table, and some are missing; sequencing was by immunoSEQ multiplex PCR. Here the sample spans under 250,000 clones, about nine tenths being singletons. Material: peripheral blood. All receptors derive from a man aged 45 to 65 with COVID-19, enrolled during active disease. CDR3s include the opening cysteine and the closing phenylalanine or tryptophan. A D gene is named only where the DNA matches it firmly. The size entry is marked missing in some rows and otherwise reads once, few, many or a size class.

CASSEGTSGSIETQYF TGTGCCAGCAGCGAGGGGACTAGCGGGAGTATTGAGACCCAGTACTTC TRBV7-9 TRBD2 TRBJ2-5 -
CASSPRDRGNSPLHF TGTGCCAGCAGCCCCCGGGACAGGGGAAATTCACCCCTCCACTTT TRBV7-8 TRBD1 TRBJ1-6 -
CASTPNGIQNPDTQYF TGTGCCAGTACCCCAAACGGGATCCAGAATCCAGATACGCAGTATTTT TRBV19 - TRBJ2-3 -
CASSMGGAWQETQYF TGTGCCAGTAGTATGGGGGGGGCTTGGCAAGAGACCCAGTACTTC TRBV19 - TRBJ2-5 -
CASSYPSQGSDSPLHF TGTGCCAGCAGTTACCCGTCACAGGGATCCGATTCACCCCTCCACTTT TRBV6-2/TRBV6-3 - TRBJ1-6 -
CASSPADRNTEAFF TGTGCCAGCAGCCCTGCGGACAGGAACACTGAAGCTTTCTTT TRBV7-9 - TRBJ1-1 -
CASSSGGREYEQYF TGCGCCAGCAGCTCGGGCGGTCGGGAGTACGAGCAGTACTTC TRBV5-1 - TRBJ2-7 once
CASSLRVVRGRETQYF TGTGCCAGCAGCTTAAGGGTGGTCAGGGGTAGGGAGACCCAGTACTTC TRBV7-2 - TRBJ2-5 once
CSASQGATRDTQYF TGCAGTGCTAGTCAGGGGGCAACAAGAGATACGCAGTATTTT TRBV20-1 TRBD1 TRBJ2-3 -
CASSFGGAGQPQHF TGTGCCAGCAGCTTTGGGGGGGCTGGGCAGCCCCAGCATTTT TRBV5-8 - TRBJ1-5 -
CSVAVLGDSGGNQPQHF TGCAGCGTTGCAGTGTTAGGGGATTCGGGGGGCAATCAGCCCCAGCATTTT TRBV29-1 - TRBJ1-5 -
CASSLSRDEQYF TGTGCCAGCAGCTTATCCCGCGACGAGCAGTACTTC TRBV5-8 - TRBJ2-7 -
CASSFQGMGYGYTF TGTGCCAGCAGCTTCCAGGGGATGGGCTATGGCTACACCTTC TRBV7-9 - TRBJ1-2 once
CASSPTGTYNEQFF TGTGCCAGCAGCCCGACGGGAACCTACAATGAGCAGTTCTTC TRBV9 - TRBJ2-1 -